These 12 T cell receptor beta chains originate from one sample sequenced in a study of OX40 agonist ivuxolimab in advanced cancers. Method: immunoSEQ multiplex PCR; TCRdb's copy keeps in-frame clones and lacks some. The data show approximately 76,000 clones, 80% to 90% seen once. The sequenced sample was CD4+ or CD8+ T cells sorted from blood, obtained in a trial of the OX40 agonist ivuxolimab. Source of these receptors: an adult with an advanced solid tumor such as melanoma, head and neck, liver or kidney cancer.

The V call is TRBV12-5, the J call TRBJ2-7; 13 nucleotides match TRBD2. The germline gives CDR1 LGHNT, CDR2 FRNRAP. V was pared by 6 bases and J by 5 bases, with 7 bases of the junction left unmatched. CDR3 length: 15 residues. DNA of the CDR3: TGTGCTAGTGGCCCCGGGACTAGCGGGACCGACGAGCAGTACTTC. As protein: CASGPGTSGTDEQYF. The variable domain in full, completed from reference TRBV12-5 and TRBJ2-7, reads DARVTQTPRHKVTEMGQEVTMRCQPILGHNTVFWYRQTMMQGLELLAYFRNRAPLDDSGMPKDRFSAEMPDATLATLKIQPSEPRDSAVYFCASGPGTSGTDEQYFGPGTRLTVT.

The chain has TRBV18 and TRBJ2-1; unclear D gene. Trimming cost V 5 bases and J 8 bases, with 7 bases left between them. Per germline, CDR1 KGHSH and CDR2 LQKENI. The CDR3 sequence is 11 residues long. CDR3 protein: CASSTMDEQFF. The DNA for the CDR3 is TGTGCCAGCTCAACGATGGATGAGCAGTTCTTC.

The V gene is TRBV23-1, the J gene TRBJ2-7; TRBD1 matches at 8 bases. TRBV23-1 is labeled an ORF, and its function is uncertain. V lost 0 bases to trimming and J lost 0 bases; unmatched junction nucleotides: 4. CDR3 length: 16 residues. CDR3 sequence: CASSQSGQENSYEQYF. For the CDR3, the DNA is TGCGCCAGCAGTCAATCGGGACAGGAAAACTCCTACGAGCAGTACTTC.

The CDR3 bases are TGTGCCACCAGGGGGACAGGGAAATACGAGCAGTACTTC. The encoded protein is CATRGTGKYEQYF. The rearrangement uses TRBV15 and TRBJ2-5; TRBD1 matches at 9 bases. The J call may be incorrect, as the DNA end agrees better with TRBJ2-7. This CDR3 is 13 amino acids long. From germline, CDR1 is LNHNV and CDR2 YYDKDF (reference sequence).

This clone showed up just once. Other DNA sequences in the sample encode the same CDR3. The CDR3 sequence: CASSLDRAYEQYF. The CDR3 bases are TGCGCCAGCAGCTTGGATCGCGCCTACGAGCAGTACTTC. The V gene is TRBV5-1, the J gene TRBJ2-7, with D unresolved. The CDR3 loop spans 13 amino acids. V shed 0 bases and J shed 2 bases, with 6 bases lying between them. Germline lookup yields CDR1 SGHRS and CDR2 YFSETQ.

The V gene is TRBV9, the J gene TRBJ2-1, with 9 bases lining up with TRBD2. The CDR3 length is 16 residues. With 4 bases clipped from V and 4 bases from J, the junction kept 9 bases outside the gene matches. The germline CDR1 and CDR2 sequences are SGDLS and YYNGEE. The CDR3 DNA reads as TGTGCCAGCAGCCCCTCAGGTAGCGGGGGATACAATGAGCAGTTCTTC. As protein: CASSPSGSGGYNEQFF.

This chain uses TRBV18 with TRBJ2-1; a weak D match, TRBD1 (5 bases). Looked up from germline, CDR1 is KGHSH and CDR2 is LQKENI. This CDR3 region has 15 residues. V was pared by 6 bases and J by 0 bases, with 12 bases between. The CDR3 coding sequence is TGTGCCAGCTCCCCTGGACAAAGCTCCTACAATGAGCAGTTCTTC. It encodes CASSPGQSSYNEQFF.

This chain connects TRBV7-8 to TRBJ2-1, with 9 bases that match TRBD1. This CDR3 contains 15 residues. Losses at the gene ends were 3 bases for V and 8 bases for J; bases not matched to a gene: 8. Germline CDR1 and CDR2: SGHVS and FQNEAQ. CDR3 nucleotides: TGTGCCAGCAGCTTCCCCGGGACAGGGTACCATGAGCAGTTCTTC. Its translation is CASSFPGTGYHEQFF.

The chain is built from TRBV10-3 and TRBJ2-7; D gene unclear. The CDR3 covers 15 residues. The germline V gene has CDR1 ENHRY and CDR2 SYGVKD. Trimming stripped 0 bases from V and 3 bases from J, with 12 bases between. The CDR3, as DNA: TGTGCCATCAGTGAGTCCCCGTTTAATAGCTACGAGCAGTACTTC. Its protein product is CAISESPFNSYEQYF.

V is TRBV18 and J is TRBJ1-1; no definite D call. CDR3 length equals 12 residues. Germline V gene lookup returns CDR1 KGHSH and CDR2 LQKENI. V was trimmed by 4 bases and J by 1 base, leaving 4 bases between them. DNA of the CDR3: TGTGCCAGCTCACGGGAGAACACTGAAGCTTTCTTT. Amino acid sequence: CASSRENTEAFF.

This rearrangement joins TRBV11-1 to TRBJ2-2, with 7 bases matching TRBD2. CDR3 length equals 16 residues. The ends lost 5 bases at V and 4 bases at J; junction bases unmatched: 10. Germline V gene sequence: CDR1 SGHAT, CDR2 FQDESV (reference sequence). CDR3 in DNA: TGTGCCAGCAGCGGTTGGGGGGGTCAGGGCACCGGGGAGCTGTTTTTT. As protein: CASSGWGGQGTGELFF.

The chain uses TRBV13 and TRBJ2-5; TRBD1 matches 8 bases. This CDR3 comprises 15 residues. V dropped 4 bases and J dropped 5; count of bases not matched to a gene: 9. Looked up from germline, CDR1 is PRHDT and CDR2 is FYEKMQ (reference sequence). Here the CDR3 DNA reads TGTGCCAGCAGCTCAAGGACAGGGTCACGGGAGACCCAGTACTTC. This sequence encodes CASSSRTGSRETQYF.